Following are 10 T cell receptor beta chains from one sample sequenced in a study of T cells after posttransplantation cyclophosphamide. A marrow graft followed busulfan-fludarabine conditioning, with cyclophosphamide on days +3 and +4. Some clones are missing from TCRdb's copy, which holds only in-frame ones; the method was immunoSEQ multiplex PCR. Recorded here are around 7,400 clones, with no singletons, and the ten leading clones hold over 50%. The source material was PBMCs, sampled after allogeneic stem cell transplant with posttransplant cyclophosphamide. The receptors come from a male patient aged 50 to 59 who received an allogeneic stem cell transplant from an unrelated donor, was CMV-positive, and had acute GVHD only. Certain T cells may be donor cells from the graft.

This clone was counted ten times or more. The chain carries TRBV15 and TRBJ1-2, with 7 bases lining up with TRBD1. This CDR3 is built from 12 residues. Germline loops: CDR1 LNHNV, CDR2 YYDKDF (reference sequence). V lost 2 bases to trimming and J lost 12 bases; unmatched junction nucleotides: 6. The CDR3 spells CATSRRTGTHTF. The DNA for the CDR3 is TGTGCCACCAGCAGACGGACAGGAACGCACACCTTC.

This chain's CDR3 is CASSDGQGDEKLFF. Written as DNA, the CDR3 is TGTGCCAGCAGTGATGGACAGGGGGATGAAAAACTGTTTTTT. The chain employs TRBV2 and TRBJ1-4; 10 bases agree with TRBD1. V gave up 3 bases and J gave up 6 bases; unmatched junction bases: 1. Germline CDR1 SNHLY, CDR2 FYNNEI. This CDR3 is 14 amino acids long.

This clone was observed at least ten times. The chain links TRBV27 to TRBJ2-7, with 9 bases aligning to TRBD1. Germline-derived CDR1 and CDR2 are MNHEY and SMNVEV (reference sequence). This CDR3 has 15 amino acids. J lost 5 bases, V lost 4 bases, and 9 bases had no gene match. CDR3 in amino acids: CASSSGTGKPHEQYF. DNA of the CDR3: TGTGCCAGCAGTTCAGGGACAGGGAAGCCCCACGAGCAGTACTTC.

The chain employs TRBV11-3 and TRBJ2-5; possibly TRBD2 for D (5 bases). This CDR3 contains 14 residues. V was pared by 3 bases and J by 2 bases, with 10 bases between. The germline V gene has CDR1 SGHNT and CDR2 YENEEA. CDR3 DNA: TGTGCCAGCAGCTTCGGACGAGGGCAAGAGACCCAGTACTTC. Amino acids: CASSFGRGQETQYF.

At least ten counts were recorded for this clone. The chain combines TRBV2 with TRBJ1-3, with no clear D. This CDR3 region has 12 residues. The V gene's germline CDR1 is SNHLY and CDR2 FYNNEI. Trimming pared 4 bases from V and 4 bases from J, leaving 5 bases between. CDR3 sequence: CASSGLGNTIYF. The CDR3 nucleotides are TGTGCCAGCAGTGGCCTAGGAAACACCATATATTTT.

As for this clone: This CDR3 fails to terminate in the conserved phenylalanine or tryptophan, so it likely reflects a read error. The gene calls are TRBV6-1 and TRBJ2-7; D gene unclear. Germline V gives CDR1 MNHNS, CDR2 SASEGT. The CDR3 covers 15 residues. V lost 4 bases, J lost 3 bases, and 16 bases lay in between. The CDR3 loop is CASSVEFDVDYEQYL. The CDR3 DNA reads TGTGCCAGCAGTGTCGAGTTTGATGTGGACTACGAGCAGTACCTC.

Many counts were recorded for this clone. As DNA, the CDR3 is TGTGCCAGCAGTTCCAGCGATCAGCCCCAGCATTTT. Protein: CASSSSDQPQHF. The rearrangement links TRBV6-5 to TRBJ1-5, with D unclear. The CDR3 consists of 12 residues. Trimming pared 4 bases from V and 5 bases from J, leaving 6 bases between. Germline-derived CDR1 and CDR2 are MNHEY and SVGAGI.

There are a few counts of this clone. The chain is built from TRBV2 and TRBJ2-5, with D possibly TRBD2 on 5 matching bases. The V gene's germline CDR1 is SNHLY and CDR2 FYNNEI. This CDR3 region has 15 residues. V lost 7 bases and J lost 2, with 17 bases in between. CDR3 in amino acids: CASTGRTRPQETQYF. CDR3 coding DNA: TGTGCCAGCACAGGAAGAACTAGACCTCAAGAGACCCAGTACTTC.

This clone was counted ten times or more. This sequence joins TRBV19 and TRBJ1-5; D not certain. This CDR3 contains 17 residues. Trimming stripped 5 bases from V and 2 bases from J, with 19 bases between. The germline V gene has CDR1 LNHDA and CDR2 SQIVND (reference sequence). The CDR3: CASSAYLGRLGNQPQHF. CDR3 DNA sequence: TGTGCCAGTAGTGCTTACCTCGGGAGATTAGGCAATCAGCCCCAGCATTTT.

This clone was found a few times. CDR3 residues: CASSPPKSTQTYEQYF. The CDR3 nucleotides are TGTGCCAGCAGCCCCCCGAAGTCGACTCAAACATACGAGCAGTACTTC. The chain links TRBV7-9 to TRBJ2-7; D gene uncertain. This CDR3 region has 16 residues. Germline loops: CDR1 SEHNR, CDR2 FQNEAQ (reference sequence). V was clipped by 5 bases and J by 4 bases, with 21 bases between them.